Following are 6 T cell receptor beta chains from one sample sequenced in a study of T-cell reconstitution after alpha-beta-depleted transplantation in children. Unique molecular identifiers were incorporated into the prepared TCRbeta library. One entry per CDR3 protein, called by TCRdb with MiXCR from the PCR reads. The profile shows some 600,000 distinct CDR3 sequences, approximately 13% of them singletons. The specimen comprised PBMCs, mostly from graft donor cells, sampled 360 days after TCRalphabeta/CD19-depleted stem cell transplant. The receptors shown here come from a male patient aged 10-17 years who had a stem cell transplant for acute myeloid leukemia, so the T cells may come from the graft donor.

This clonotype was detected ten times or more. J is TRBJ1-1 and V is TRBV6-2 or TRBV6-3; D remains unclear. The V gene's germline CDR1 is MNHEY and CDR2 SVGEGT. The CDR3 runs to 15 residues. Trimming took off 2 bases at V and 1 base at J, with 11 bases between the two ends. CDR3 coding DNA: TGTGCCAGCAGTTACCCACAGTTCGGGAACACTGAAGCTTTCTTT. Amino acids: CASSYPQFGNTEAFF.

This clonotype was counted only a few times. This sequence joins TRBV28 and TRBJ2-4; 10 bases line up with TRBD2. Germline CDR1 and CDR2: MDHEN and SYDVKM. The CDR3 covers 18 residues. The trim removed 5 bases at V and 0 bases at J, leaving 10 bases unmatched. The CDR3 DNA reads as TGTGCCAGCAGTAAACCCGGACTAGCGGAACGAGCCAAAAACATTCAGTACTTC. It yields the protein CASSKPGLAERAKNIQYF.

This clonotype has a count of ten or more. DNA of the CDR3: TGTGCCAGCAGTTTACCAGCGGGTGGCTACGAGCAGTACTTC. It yields the protein CASSLPAGGYEQYF. The chain couples TRBV28 to TRBJ2-7, with D perhaps TRBD2 (6 bases). CDR3 length equals 14 residues. Germline CDR1 reads MDHEN; CDR2 reads SYDVKM. The V and J ends lost 2 bases and 3 bases respectively, with 11 bases between them. The complete variable domain, with remaining parts taken from reference TRBV28 and TRBJ2-7, reads DVKVTQSSRYLVKRTGEKVFLECVQDMDHENMFWYRQDPGLGLRLIYFSYDVKMKEKGDIPEGYSVSREKKERFSLILESASTNQTSMYLCASSLPAGGYEQYFGPGTRLTVT.

This clonotype was seen ten or more times. The chain links TRBV28 to TRBJ2-4, with D possibly TRBD2 on 6 matching bases. The CDR3 spans 12 residues. CDR1 is MDHEN, CDR2 SYDVKM, per germline. With 8 bases removed from V and 7 bases from J, the gap between germline ends came to 12 bases. The CDR3 DNA reads TGTGCCAGCGGAGGGCCGGTGAACATTCAGTACTTC. Translated, it gives CASGGPVNIQYF.

This clonotype has just a few counts. The chain links TRBV7-3 to TRBJ2-2; 7 bases match TRBD2. The J segment lost 4 bases and the V segment lost 4 bases, leaving 6 bases of the junction unmatched. The V gene's germline CDR1 is SGHTA and CDR2 FQGTGA. The length of the CDR3 is 15 residues. CDR3 region: CASSWEGPRTGELFF. CDR3 in DNA: TGTGCCAGCAGCTGGGAGGGGCCCCGCACCGGGGAGCTGTTTTTT. Filled out from reference TRBV7-3 and TRBJ2-2, the complete variable domain reads GAGVSQTPSNKVTEKGKYVELRCDPISGHTALYWYRQSLGQGPEFLIYFQGTGAADDSGLPNDRFFAVRPEGSVSTLKIQRTERGDSAVYLCASSWEGPRTGELFFGEGSRLTVL.

The rearrangement joins TRBV6-2 or TRBV6-3 to TRBJ1-2; D is ambiguous. Germline CDR1 reads MNHEY; CDR2 reads SVGEGT. The CDR3 has 15 amino acids. Deletions cut 0 bases from V and 2 bases from J, with 10 bases between. DNA for the CDR3: TGTGCCAGCAGTTACTCGATGGTCATCAACTATGGCTACACCTTC. The encoded protein is CASSYSMVINYGYTF.